The 20 T cell receptor beta chains below were found in one sample sequenced in a study of blood T cells in healthy people across ages. Together with a sample-barcoded 5' primer, a J-beta primer mix was included in a second PCR lasting 7 to 11 cycles. TCRdb independently ran MiXCR on the 5' RACE reads; one entry per CDR3 protein. This sample carries some 1.8 million distinct CDR3 sequences, more than 35% of them seen once, and the ten largest clones take 23%. The sample taken for sequencing was blood. These TCRs come from a human donor in good health.

This clonotype was counted between two and nine times. The chain links TRBV9 to TRBJ2-1; possible D gene TRBD2, 5 bases. The CDR3 consists of 13 residues. V shed 0 bases and J shed 8 bases, with 9 bases lying between them. The germline V gene has CDR1 SGDLS and CDR2 YYNGEE. This CDR3 reads CASSVERADEQFF. DNA of the CDR3: TGTGCCAGCAGCGTAGAGAGGGCTGATGAGCAGTTCTTC. The whole variable domain, remainder taken from reference TRBV9 and TRBJ2-1, is DSGVTQTPKHLITATGQRVTLRCSPRSGDLSVYWYQQSLDQGLQFLIQYYNGEERAKGNILERFSAQQFPDLHSELNLSSLELGDSALYFCASSVERADEQFFGPGTRLTVL.

This clonotype was seen a few times. This chain connects TRBV7-9 to TRBJ1-4; D unresolved. The V end lost 5 bases, the J end lost 6 bases, and 10 bases lay between the germline ends. CDR3 size: 13 residues. Germline CDR1 is SEHNR and CDR2 is FQNEAQ (reference sequence). This chain's CDR3 is CASSPEPHEKLFF. The CDR3 DNA reads TGTGCCAGCAGCCCCGAACCCCATGAAAAACTGTTTTTT.

The CDR3 reads CASSDRVGAFF. The CDR3 DNA reads as TGTGCCAGCAGTGACAGGGTTGGAGCTTTCTTT. The chain carries TRBV12-3 or TRBV12-4 and TRBJ1-1; 7 bases are shared with TRBD1. The CDR3 contains 11 residues. V shed 5 bases, J shed 10 bases, and the junction held 4 bases outside the gene matches.

The gene calls are TRBV6-2 or TRBV6-3 and TRBJ2-7; maybe TRBD2 (6 bases). Looked up from germline, CDR1 is MNHEY and CDR2 is SVGEGT. This CDR3 is built from 14 residues. Between the trimmed V and J ends, which lost 2 bases and 3 bases, there was a span of 11 bases. The CDR3: CASSYGTRYYEQYF. The CDR3 nucleotides are TGTGCCAGCAGTTACGGGACTCGTTACTACGAGCAGTACTTC.

This clonotype was seen a few times. The V gene is TRBV27, the J gene TRBJ2-5; no definite D call. Germline assignment: CDR1 MNHEY and CDR2 SMNVEV (reference sequence). Trimming cost V 4 bases and J 3 bases, with 9 bases left between them. The CDR3 runs to 13 residues. This CDR3 reads CASSSREKETQYF. CDR3 bases: TGTGCCAGCAGTTCTCGAGAAAAAGAGACCCAGTACTTC.

V is TRBV14 and J is TRBJ1-2, with D maybe TRBD1 (5 bases). V shed 3 bases and J shed 2 bases, with 13 bases lying between them. The CDR3 has 15 residues. Germline V gene lookup returns CDR1 SGHDN and CDR2 FVKESK. For the CDR3, the DNA is TGTGCCAGCAGCCAGGGAACCGCAGGGAACTATGGCTACACCTTC. It encodes CASSQGTAGNYGYTF. Full variable domain (rest looked up from reference TRBV14 and TRBJ1-2): EAGVTQFPSHSVIEKGQTVTLRCDPISGHDNLYWYRRVMGKEIKFLLHFVKESKQDESGMPNNRFLAERTGGTYSTLKVQPAELEDSGVYFCASSQGTAGNYGYTFGSGTRLTVV.

This sequence joins TRBV12-3 or TRBV12-4 and TRBJ1-1, with TRBD1 identical over 7 bases. The CDR3 consists of 12 residues. V gave up 7 bases and J gave up 10 bases; unmatched junction bases: 9. CDR3 loop: CASISEQGIAFF. Here the CDR3 DNA reads TGTGCCAGCATTTCAGAACAGGGGATAGCTTTCTTT.

This clonotype was picked up a small number of times. The chain carries TRBV11-1 and TRBJ2-1; TRBD2 matches 12 bases. Germline V gives CDR1 SGHAT, CDR2 FQDESV (reference sequence). V dropped 2 bases and J dropped 7; count of bases not matched to a gene: 12. CDR3 length: 18 residues. The CDR3 DNA is TGTGCCAGCAGCTTAACCGCCCGGGGACTAGCGGGTTGGAATGAGCAGTTCTTC. This gives the protein CASSLTARGLAGWNEQFF.

The rearrangement joins TRBV28 to TRBJ2-7, with TRBD2 identical over 9 bases. The J call could be wrong; TRBJ2-5 is a better fit for the DNA end. Germline CDR1 MDHEN, CDR2 SYDVKM. The CDR3 length is 14 residues. CDR3 amino acids: CAGRSSGEGETQYF. In DNA form, the CDR3 reads TGTGCCGGGCGCTCTAGCGGGGAAGGGGAGACCCAGTACTTC.

The chain recombines TRBV14 with TRBJ1-2, with no clear D. Between the trimmed V and J ends, which lost 1 base and 8 bases, there was a span of 14 bases. Germline CDR1 and CDR2: SGHDN and FVKESK. This CDR3 contains 14 residues. CDR3 sequence (DNA): TGTGCCAGCAGCCAAGTTGAGGGCCTCTCGGGCTACACCTTC. Translated: CASSQVEGLSGYTF.

The V call is TRBV29-1, the J call TRBJ2-1; no reliable D call. CDR1 is SQVTM, CDR2 ANQGSEA, per germline. The CDR3 sequence is 14 residues long. V gave up 0 bases and J gave up 4 bases, with 10 bases separating them. CDR3 DNA sequence: TGCAGCGTTGAAGACCTGTCGAGGTACAATGAGCAGTTCTTC. Translated: CSVEDLSRYNEQFF.

This clonotype was seen repeatedly, ten times or more. J is TRBJ2-7 and V is TRBV29-1; D assignment may be TRBD1 or TRBD2 (5 bases each). Looked up from germline, CDR1 is SQVTM and CDR2 is ANQGSEA. There are 15 residues in the CDR3. Trimming left V 2 bases short and J 2 bases short, with 16 bases between. CDR3 nucleotides: TGCAGCGTTGAACATCGAGGGGAAATGGCCTACGAGCAGTACTTC. It codes for CSVEHRGEMAYEQYF.

The CDR3 DNA sequence: TGCGCCAGCAGCCAAGGAATTCAGCTGGGCACAGATACGCAGTATTTT. This codes for CASSQGIQLGTDTQYF. The J gene is TRBJ2-3, the V gene TRBV4-3, with D unclear. V lost 1 base and J lost 1, with 12 bases in between. CDR3 length: 16 amino acids. Germline-derived CDR1 and CDR2 are LGHNA and YSLEER.

This clonotype has at least ten counts. The chain employs TRBV7-2 and TRBJ2-7; TRBD2 aligns across 8 bases. Germline-derived CDR1 and CDR2 are SGHTA and FQGNSA. Trimming removed 0 bases from V and 3 bases from J; junction bases left unmatched: 4. This CDR3 comprises 15 residues. CDR3 protein: CASSLAAGGVYEQYF. The CDR3 DNA is TGTGCCAGCAGCTTAGCCGCGGGGGGCGTCTACGAGCAGTACTTC.

The CDR3: CASRTTGEKLFF. The CDR3, as DNA: TGTGCCAGCAGGACTACGGGGGAAAAACTGTTTTTT. V gene TRBV2 combines with J gene TRBJ1-4; no firm D call. Trimming removed 6 bases at V and 8 bases at J, with 10 bases between. The length of the CDR3 is 12 residues. Germline V lookup: CDR1 SNHLY, CDR2 FYNNEI.

The sample holds a few counts of this clonotype. The chain joins TRBV7-3 to TRBJ2-1, with D unresolved. Trimming left V 2 bases short and J 5 bases short, with 13 bases between. The CDR3 sequence is 15 residues long. Germline CDR1 is SGHTA and CDR2 is FQGTGA. This CDR3 reads CASSLDTYGNNEQFF. DNA for the CDR3: TGTGCCAGCAGCTTAGACACGTATGGCAACAATGAGCAGTTCTTC.

The rearrangement uses TRBV7-9 and TRBJ2-1; 7 nucleotides agree with TRBD2. The V segment lost 3 bases and the J segment 2 bases; nucleotides outside the gene matches: 7. This CDR3 spans 16 amino acids. Germline lookup yields CDR1 SEHNR and CDR2 FQNEAQ (reference sequence). This CDR3 is CASSLAASGPYNEQFF. As DNA, the CDR3 is TGTGCCAGCAGCTTGGCAGCTAGCGGCCCCTACAATGAGCAGTTCTTC.

The J gene is TRBJ2-5, the V gene TRBV25-1; 9 nucleotides agree with TRBD2. CDR1 MGHDK and CDR2 SYGVNS come from the germline V gene. The V gene end was trimmed by 1 base and the J gene end by 5 bases; junction bases not matched to a gene: 17. The length of the CDR3 is 19 residues. The CDR3 nucleotides read TGTGCCAGCAGTGAATTCTCGCTAGGCGGGGGGGCCGTATCGGAGACCCAGTACTTC. Translating it yields CASSEFSLGGGAVSETQYF.

This clonotype was counted a few times. This rearrangement joins TRBV5-1 to TRBJ1-6; D call uncertain. The germline V gene has CDR1 SGHRS and CDR2 YFSETQ. The CDR3 is 15 residues long. Trimming shortened V by 0 bases and J by 7 bases, and 11 bases separated the two germline ends. The CDR3 region has the DNA TGCGCCAGCAGCTTGGACGGGGATCGCAATTCACCCCTCCACTTT. It codes for CASSLDGDRNSPLHF.

This clonotype has a handful of counts. The rearrangement links TRBV7-2 to TRBJ2-7; D ambiguous. V was shortened by 1 base and J by 0 bases, with 10 bases between the two germline ends. The CDR3 has 15 residues. Germline V gene lookup returns CDR1 SGHTA and CDR2 FQGNSA. The CDR3 here is CASSLGKKSSYEQYF. The CDR3 DNA reads as TGTGCCAGCAGCTTAGGGAAGAAGAGCTCCTACGAGCAGTACTTC.